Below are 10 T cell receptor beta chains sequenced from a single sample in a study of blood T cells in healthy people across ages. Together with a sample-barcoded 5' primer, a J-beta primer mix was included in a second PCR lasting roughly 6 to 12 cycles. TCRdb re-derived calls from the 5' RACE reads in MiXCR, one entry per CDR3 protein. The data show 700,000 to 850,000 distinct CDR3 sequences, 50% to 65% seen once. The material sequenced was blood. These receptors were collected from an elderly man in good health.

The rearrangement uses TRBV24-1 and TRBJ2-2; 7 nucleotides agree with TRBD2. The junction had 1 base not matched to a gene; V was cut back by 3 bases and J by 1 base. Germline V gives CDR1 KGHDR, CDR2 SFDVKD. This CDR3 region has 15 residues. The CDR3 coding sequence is TGTGCCACCAGTGATGGGGAGGGGAACACCGGGGAGCTGTTTTTT. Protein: CATSDGEGNTGELFF.

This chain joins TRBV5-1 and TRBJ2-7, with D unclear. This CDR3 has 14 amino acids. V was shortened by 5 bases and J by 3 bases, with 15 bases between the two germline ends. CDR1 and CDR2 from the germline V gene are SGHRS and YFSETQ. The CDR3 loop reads CASRAEGPNYEQYF. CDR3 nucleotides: TGCGCCAGCAGGGCGGAAGGCCCCAACTACGAGCAGTACTTC.

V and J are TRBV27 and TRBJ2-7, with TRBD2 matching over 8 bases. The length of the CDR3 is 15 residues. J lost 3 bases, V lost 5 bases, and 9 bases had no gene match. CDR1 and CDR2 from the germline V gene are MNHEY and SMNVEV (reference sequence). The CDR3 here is CASSPRSSGYYEQYF. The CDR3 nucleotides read TGTGCCAGCAGTCCCCGGTCTAGCGGGTACTACGAGCAGTACTTC.

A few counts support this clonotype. DNA of the CDR3: TGTGCCAGCAGCTCACCGGTGGACAAGACCCAGTACTTC. Translation: CASSSPVDKTQYF. J is TRBJ2-5 and V is TRBV7-2, with a possible D match to TRBD1 (5 bases). CDR3 length equals 13 residues. CDR1 SGHTA and CDR2 FQGNSA come from the germline V gene. Trimming took off 4 bases at V and 6 bases at J, with 12 bases between the two ends.

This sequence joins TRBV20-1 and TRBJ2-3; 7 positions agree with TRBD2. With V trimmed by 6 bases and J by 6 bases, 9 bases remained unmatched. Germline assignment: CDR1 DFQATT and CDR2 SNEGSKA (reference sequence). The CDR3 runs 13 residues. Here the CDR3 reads CSASWGGGDTQYF. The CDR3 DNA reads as TGCAGTGCCAGTTGGGGGGGGGGTGATACGCAGTATTTT.

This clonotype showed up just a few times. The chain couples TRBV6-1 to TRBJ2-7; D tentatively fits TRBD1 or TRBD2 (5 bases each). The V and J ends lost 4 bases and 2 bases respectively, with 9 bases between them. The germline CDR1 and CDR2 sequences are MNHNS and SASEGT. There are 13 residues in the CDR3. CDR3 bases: TGTGCCAGCAGTGGACCGGGACCCTACGAGCAGTACTTC. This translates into CASSGPGPYEQYF.

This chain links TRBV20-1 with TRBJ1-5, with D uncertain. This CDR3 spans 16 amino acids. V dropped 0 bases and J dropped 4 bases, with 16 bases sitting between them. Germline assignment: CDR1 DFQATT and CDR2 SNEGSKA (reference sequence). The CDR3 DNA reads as TGCAGTGCTAGAGATTCTCTCGCGGTATTAAATCAGCCCCAGCATTTT. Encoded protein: CSARDSLAVLNQPQHF.

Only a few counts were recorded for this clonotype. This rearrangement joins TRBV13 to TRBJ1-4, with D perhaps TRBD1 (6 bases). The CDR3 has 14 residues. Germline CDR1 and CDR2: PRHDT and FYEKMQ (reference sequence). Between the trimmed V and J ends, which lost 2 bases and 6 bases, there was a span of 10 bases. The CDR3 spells CASSLTGTDEKLFF. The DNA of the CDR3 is TGTGCCAGCAGCTTAACAGGGACGGATGAAAAACTGTTTTTT.

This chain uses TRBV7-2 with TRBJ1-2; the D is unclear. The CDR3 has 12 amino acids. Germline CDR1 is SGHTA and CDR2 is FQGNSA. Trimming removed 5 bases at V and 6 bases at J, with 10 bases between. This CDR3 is CASSQTGNGYTF. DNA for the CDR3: TGTGCCAGCAGCCAGACGGGGAATGGCTACACCTTC.

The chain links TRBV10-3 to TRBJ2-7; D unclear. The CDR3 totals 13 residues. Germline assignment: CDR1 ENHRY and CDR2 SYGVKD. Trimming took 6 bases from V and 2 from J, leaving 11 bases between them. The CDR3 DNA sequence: TGTGCCATCAGAAGCTCAGGTACCTACGAGCAGTACTTC. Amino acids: CAIRSSGTYEQYF.